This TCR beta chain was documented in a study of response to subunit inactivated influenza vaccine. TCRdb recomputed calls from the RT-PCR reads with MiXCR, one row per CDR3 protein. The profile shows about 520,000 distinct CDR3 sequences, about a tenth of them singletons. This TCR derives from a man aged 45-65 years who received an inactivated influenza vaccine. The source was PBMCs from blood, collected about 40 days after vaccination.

CDR3 sequence (DNA): TGCGCCAGCAGCCCCGCTGGGGGGATCACCGGGGAGCTGTTTTTT. Amino acid sequence: CASSPAGGITGELFF. This sequence joins TRBV4-1 and TRBJ2-2, with TRBD2 as a possible D gene (6 bases). The CDR3 is made up of 15 amino acids. Germline CDR1 and CDR2: MGHRA and YSYEKL. The germline V and J ends were trimmed by 4 bases and 4 bases, with 13 bases remaining between them.